This T cell receptor (beta chain) was recorded in a study of shared clonotypes between healthy human individuals. Here immunoSEQ multiplex PCR was the method, and the copy in TCRdb shows in-frame clones only, minus some. The repertoire has about 2.4 million clones, 93% of them found once; the top ten carry 0.35% to 0.45%. V lost 7 bases and J lost 2, with 15 bases in between. Looked up from germline, CDR1 is SGHRS and CDR2 is YFSETQ. The CDR3 runs to 14 residues. The genes are TRBV5-1 and TRBJ2-5, with TRBD2 as a possible D gene (5 bases). The specimen sequenced was naive CD4+ T cells from PBMCs. Subset noted: CD45RA+ positively selected. The origin of this receptor is a man between 18 and 35 years old in good health. Some clones in this sample may be carry-over from other donors' samples. CDR3 sequence (DNA): TGCGCCAGCCAAAAACTAGACGGACAAGAGACCCAGTACTTC. This sequence encodes CASQKLDGQETQYF.